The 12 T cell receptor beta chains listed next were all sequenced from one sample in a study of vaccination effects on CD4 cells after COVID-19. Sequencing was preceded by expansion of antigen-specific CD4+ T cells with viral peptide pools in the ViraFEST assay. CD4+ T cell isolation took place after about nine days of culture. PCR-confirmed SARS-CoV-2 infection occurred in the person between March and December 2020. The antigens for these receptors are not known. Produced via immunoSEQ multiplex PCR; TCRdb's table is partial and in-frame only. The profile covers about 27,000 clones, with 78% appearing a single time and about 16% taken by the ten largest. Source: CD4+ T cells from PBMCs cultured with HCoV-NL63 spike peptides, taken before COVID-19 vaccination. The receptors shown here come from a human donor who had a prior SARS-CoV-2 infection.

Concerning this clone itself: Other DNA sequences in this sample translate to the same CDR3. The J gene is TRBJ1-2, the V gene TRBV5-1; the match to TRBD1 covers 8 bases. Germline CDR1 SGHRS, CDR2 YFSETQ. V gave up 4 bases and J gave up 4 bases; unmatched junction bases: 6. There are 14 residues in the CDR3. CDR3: CASSPGQGSYGYTF. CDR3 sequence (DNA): TGCGCCAGCAGCCCCGGACAGGGATCCTATGGCTACACCTTC.

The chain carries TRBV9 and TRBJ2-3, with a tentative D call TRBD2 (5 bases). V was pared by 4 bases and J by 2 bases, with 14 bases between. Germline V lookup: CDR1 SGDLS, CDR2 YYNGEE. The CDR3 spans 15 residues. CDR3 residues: CASSPTRRATDTQYF. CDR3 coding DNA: TGTGCCAGCAGCCCCACTAGACGGGCCACAGATACGCAGTATTTT.

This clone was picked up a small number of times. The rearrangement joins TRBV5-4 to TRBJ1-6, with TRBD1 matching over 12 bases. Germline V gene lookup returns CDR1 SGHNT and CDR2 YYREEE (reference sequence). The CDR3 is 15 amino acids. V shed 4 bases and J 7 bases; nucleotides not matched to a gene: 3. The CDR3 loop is CASSRGQGANSPLHF. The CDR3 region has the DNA TGTGCCAGCAGCCGGGGACAGGGGGCGAATTCACCCCTCCACTTT. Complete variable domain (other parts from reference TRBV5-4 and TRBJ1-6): ETGVTQSPTHLIKTRGQQVTLRCSSQSGHNTVSWYQQALGQGPQFIFQYYREEENGRGNFPPRFSGLQFPNYSSELNVNALELDDSALYLCASSRGQGANSPLHFGNGTRLTVT.

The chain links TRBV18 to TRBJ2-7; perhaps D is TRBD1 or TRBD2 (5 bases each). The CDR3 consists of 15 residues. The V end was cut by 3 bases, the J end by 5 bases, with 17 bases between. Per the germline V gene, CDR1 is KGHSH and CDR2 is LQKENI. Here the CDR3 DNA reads TGTGCCAGCTCACCCAGGGACCTCAACCGAGACGAGCAGTACTTC. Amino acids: CASSPRDLNRDEQYF.

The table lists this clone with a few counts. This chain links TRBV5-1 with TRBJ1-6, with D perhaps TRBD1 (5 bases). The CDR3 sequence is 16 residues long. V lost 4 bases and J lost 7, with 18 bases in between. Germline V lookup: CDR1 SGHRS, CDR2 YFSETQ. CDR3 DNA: TGCGCCAGCAGCCCGCGCGGGGACCCTACAAATTCACCCCTCCACTTT. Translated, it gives CASSPRGDPTNSPLHF.

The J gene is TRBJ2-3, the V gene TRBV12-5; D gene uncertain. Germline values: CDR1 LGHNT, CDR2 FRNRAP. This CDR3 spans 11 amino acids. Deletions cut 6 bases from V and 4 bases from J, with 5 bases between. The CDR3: CASGKPDTQYF. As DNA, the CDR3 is TGTGCTAGTGGGAAACCAGATACGCAGTATTTT.

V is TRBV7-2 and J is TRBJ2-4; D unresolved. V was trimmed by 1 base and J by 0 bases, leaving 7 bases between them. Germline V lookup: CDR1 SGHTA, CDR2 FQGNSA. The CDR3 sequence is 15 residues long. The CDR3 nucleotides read TGTGCCAGCAGCTTAGGGCCTCTAGCCAAAAACATTCAGTACTTC. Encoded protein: CASSLGPLAKNIQYF. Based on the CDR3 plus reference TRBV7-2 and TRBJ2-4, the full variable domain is GAGVSQSPSNKVTEKGKDVELRCDPISGHTALYWYRQSLGQGLEFLIYFQGNSAPDKSGLPSDRFSAERTGGSVSTLTIQRTQQEDSAVYLCASSLGPLAKNIQYFGAGTRLSVL.

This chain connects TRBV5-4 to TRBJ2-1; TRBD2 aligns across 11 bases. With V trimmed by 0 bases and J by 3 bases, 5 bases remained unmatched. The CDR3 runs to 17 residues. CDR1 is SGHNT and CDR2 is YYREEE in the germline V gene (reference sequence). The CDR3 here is CASSLGPLAGGYNEQFF. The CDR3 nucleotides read TGTGCCAGCAGCTTGGGTCCCCTAGCGGGGGGCTACAATGAGCAGTTCTTC.

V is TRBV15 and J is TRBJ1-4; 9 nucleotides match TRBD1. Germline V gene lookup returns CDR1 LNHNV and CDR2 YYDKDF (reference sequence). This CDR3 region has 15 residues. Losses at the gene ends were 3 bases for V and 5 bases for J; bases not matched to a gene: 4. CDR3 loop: CATSSRTGANEKLFF. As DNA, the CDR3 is TGTGCCACCAGCAGTCGGACAGGGGCCAATGAAAAACTGTTTTTT.

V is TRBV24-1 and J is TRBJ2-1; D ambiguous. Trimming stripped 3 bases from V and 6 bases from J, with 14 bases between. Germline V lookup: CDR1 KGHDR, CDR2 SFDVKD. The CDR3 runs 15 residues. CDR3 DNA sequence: TGTGCCACCAGTGATGCTAAGGGCTGGGTCAATGAGCAGTTCTTC. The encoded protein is CATSDAKGWVNEQFF.

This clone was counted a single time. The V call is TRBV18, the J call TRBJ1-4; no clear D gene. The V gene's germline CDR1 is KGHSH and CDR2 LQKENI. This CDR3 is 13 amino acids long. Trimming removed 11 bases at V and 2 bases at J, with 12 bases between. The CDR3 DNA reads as TGTGCCGGTCGTGCGGGGACTAATGAAAAACTGTTTTTT. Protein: CAGRAGTNEKLFF. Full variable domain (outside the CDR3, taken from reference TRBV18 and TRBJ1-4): NAGVMQNPRHLVRRRGQEARLRCSPMKGHSHVYWYRQLPEEGLKFMVYLQKENIIDESGMPKERFSAEFPKEGPSILRIQQVVRGDSAAYFCAGRAGTNEKLFFGSGTQLSVL.

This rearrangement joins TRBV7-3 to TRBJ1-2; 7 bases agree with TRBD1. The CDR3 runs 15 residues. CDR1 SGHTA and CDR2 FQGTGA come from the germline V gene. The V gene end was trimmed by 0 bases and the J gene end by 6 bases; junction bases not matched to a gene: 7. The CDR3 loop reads CASSLTPGQIHGYTF. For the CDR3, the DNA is TGTGCCAGCAGCTTAACTCCGGGACAGATCCATGGCTACACCTTC.